What follows are 7 T cell receptor beta chains derived from one specimen sequenced in a study of blood T cell repertoires in COVID-19. Profiled with immunoSEQ multiplex PCR; TCRdb holds only in-frame clones, not every one. Of 200,000 to 250,000 clones in the sample, roughly four fifths were seen once. Sequencing was performed on PBMCs or T cells enriched from blood (not recorded which). These receptors were taken from a woman in her fifties or sixties who had recovered from COVID-19.

The rearrangement uses TRBV3-1 (or the pseudogene TRBV3-2) and TRBJ2-1, with D tentatively TRBD2 (5 bases). Per the germline V gene, CDR1 is LGHDT and CDR2 is YNNKEL (reference sequence). The CDR3 runs to 13 residues. Between the trimmed V and J ends, which lost 1 base and 9 bases, there was a span of 10 bases. CDR3 sequence reads: CASSQVEGFEQFF. The DNA for the CDR3 is TGTGCCAGCAGCCAAGTTGAGGGCTTTGAGCAGTTCTTC.

The chain carries TRBV9 and TRBJ2-7; no reliable D call. This CDR3 spans 13 amino acids. The germline gives CDR1 SGDLS, CDR2 YYNGEE. V lost 0 bases to trimming and J lost 7 bases, with 11 bases between them. CDR3 bases: TGTGCCAGCAGCGTAGGCCCTTCGAGGGAGCAGTACTTC. Translation: CASSVGPSREQYF. Looking up the rest from reference TRBV9 and TRBJ2-7 gives the full variable domain: DSGVTQTPKHLITATGQRVTLRCSPRSGDLSVYWYQQSLDQGLQFLIQYYNGEERAKGNILERFSAQQFPDLHSELNLSSLELGDSALYFCASSVGPSREQYFGPGTRLTVT.

This clone was seen only a few times. V usage is TRBV29-1 and J usage is TRBJ1-1; D might be TRBD1 (6 bases). The CDR3 length is 12 residues. Germline V CDR1 and CDR2: SQVTM, ANQGSEA. V lost 7 bases, J lost 4 bases, and 13 bases lay in between. This chain's CDR3 is CSARSTGTEAFF. In DNA form, the CDR3 reads TGCAGCGCCCGGTCGACAGGCACTGAAGCTTTCTTT. Full variable domain (rest looked up from reference TRBV29-1 and TRBJ1-1): SAVISQKPSRDICQRGTSLTIQCQVDSQVTMMFWYRQQPGQSLTLIATANQGSEATYESGFVIDKFPISRPNLTFSTLTVSNMSPEDSSIYLCSARSTGTEAFFGQGTRLTVV.

The chain combines TRBV6-6 with TRBJ2-6; D unclear. Trimming removed 2 bases from V and 2 bases from J, with 7 bases in between. The V gene's germline CDR1 is MNHNY and CDR2 SVGAGI (reference sequence). This CDR3 contains 15 residues. The CDR3 protein is CASSYSSAGANVLTF. CDR3 coding DNA: TGTGCCAGCAGTTACAGCTCTGCTGGGGCCAACGTCCTGACTTTC.

The chain recombines TRBV15 with TRBJ2-2, with 11 bases aligning to TRBD2. CDR1 is LNHNV and CDR2 is YYDKDF in the germline V gene (reference sequence). CDR3 size: 18 residues. J lost 4 bases, V lost 3 bases, and 10 bases had no gene match. The DNA for the CDR3 is TGTGCCACCAGCAGGTACTCTAGCGGGAGGAGGGGCACCGGGGAGCTGTTTTTT. It codes for CATSRYSSGRRGTGELFF.

This chain links TRBV2 with TRBJ2-5; TRBD2 agrees at 11 bases. The V gene end was trimmed by 6 bases and the J gene end by 5 bases; junction bases not matched to a gene: 8. Germline V lookup: CDR1 SNHLY, CDR2 FYNNEI. The CDR3 sequence is 15 residues long. The CDR3 DNA is TGTGCCAGCAGCGCCGGGACTAGCGGTCGGGAGACCCAGTACTTC. Translating it yields CASSAGTSGRETQYF.

The rearrangement links TRBV5-1 to TRBJ2-7, with 8 bases matching TRBD1. With 5 bases clipped from V and 0 bases from J, the junction kept 10 bases outside the gene matches. The CDR3 extends over 16 amino acids. CDR1 is SGHRS and CDR2 is YFSETQ in the germline V gene. The CDR3 protein is CASSPFGTGSSYEQYF. The CDR3, as DNA: TGCGCCAGCAGTCCCTTCGGGACAGGTAGCTCCTACGAGCAGTACTTC.